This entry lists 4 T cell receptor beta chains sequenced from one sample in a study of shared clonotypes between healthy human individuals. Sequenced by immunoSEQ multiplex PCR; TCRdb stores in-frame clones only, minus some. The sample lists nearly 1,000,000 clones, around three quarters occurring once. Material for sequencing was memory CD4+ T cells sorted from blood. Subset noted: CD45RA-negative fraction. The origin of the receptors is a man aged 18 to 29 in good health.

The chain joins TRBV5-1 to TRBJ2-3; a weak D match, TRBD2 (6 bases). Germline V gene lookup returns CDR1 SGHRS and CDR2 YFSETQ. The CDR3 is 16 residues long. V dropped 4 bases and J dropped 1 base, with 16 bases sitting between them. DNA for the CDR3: TGCGCCAGCAGCGCTCAGAGCGGGTCTGGCACAGATACGCAGTATTTT. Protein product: CASSAQSGSGTDTQYF.

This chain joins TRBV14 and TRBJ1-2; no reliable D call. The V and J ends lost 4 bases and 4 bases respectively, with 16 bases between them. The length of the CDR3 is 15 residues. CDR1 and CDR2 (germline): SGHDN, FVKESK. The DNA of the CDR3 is TGTGCCAGCAGCCCCTTAGGAGGTCCCTCCTATGGCTACACCTTC. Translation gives CASSPLGGPSYGYTF.

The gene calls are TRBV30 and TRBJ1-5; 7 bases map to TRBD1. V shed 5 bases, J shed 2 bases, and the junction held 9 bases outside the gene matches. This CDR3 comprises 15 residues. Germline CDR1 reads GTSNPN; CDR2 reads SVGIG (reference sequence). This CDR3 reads CAWGNRGLGNQPQHF. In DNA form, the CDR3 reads TGTGCCTGGGGAAACAGGGGACTAGGCAATCAGCCCCAGCATTTT.

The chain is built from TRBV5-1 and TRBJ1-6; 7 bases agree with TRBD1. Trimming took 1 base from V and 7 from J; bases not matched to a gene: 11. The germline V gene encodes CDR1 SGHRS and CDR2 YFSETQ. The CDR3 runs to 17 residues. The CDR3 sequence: CASSLKEARGKNSPLHF. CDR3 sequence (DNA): TGCGCCAGCAGCTTGAAGGAAGCCAGGGGGAAGAATTCACCCCTCCACTTT.